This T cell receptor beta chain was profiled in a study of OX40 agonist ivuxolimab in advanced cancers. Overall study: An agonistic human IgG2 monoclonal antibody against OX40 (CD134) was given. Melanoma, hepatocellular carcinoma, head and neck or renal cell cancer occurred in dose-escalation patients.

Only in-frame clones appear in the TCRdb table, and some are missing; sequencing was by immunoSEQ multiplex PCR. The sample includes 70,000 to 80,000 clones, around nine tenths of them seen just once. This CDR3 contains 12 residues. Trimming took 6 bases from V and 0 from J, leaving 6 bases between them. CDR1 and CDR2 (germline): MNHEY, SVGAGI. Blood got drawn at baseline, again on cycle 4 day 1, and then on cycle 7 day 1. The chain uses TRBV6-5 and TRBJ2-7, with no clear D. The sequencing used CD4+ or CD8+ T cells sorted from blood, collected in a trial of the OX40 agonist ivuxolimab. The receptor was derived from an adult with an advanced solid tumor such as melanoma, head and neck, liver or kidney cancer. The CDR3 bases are TGTGCCAGCAGCCGAAGCTCCTACGAGCAGTACTTC. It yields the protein CASSRSSYEQYF.